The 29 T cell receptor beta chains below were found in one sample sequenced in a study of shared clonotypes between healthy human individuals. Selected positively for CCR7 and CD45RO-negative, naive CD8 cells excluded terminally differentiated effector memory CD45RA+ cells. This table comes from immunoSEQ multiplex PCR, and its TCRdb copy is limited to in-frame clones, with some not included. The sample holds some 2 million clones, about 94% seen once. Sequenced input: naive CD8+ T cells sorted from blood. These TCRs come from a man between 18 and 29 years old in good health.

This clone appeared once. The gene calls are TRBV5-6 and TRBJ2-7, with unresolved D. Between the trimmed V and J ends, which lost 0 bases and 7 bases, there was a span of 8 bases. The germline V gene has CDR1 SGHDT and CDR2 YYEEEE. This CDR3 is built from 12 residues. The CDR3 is CASSLGVEEQYF. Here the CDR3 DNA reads TGTGCCAGCAGCTTGGGGGTAGAAGAGCAGTACTTC.

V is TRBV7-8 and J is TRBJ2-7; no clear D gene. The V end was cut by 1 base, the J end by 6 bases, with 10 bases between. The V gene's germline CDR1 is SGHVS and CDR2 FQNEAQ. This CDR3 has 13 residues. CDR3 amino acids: CASSLGPRGEQYF. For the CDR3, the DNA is TGTGCCAGCAGCTTAGGCCCCCGAGGCGAGCAGTACTTC.

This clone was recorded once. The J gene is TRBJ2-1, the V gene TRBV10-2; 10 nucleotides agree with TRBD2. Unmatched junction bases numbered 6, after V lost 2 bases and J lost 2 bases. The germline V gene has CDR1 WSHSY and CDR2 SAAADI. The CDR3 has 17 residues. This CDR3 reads CASSEGAGGVPYNEQFF. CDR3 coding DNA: TGCGCCAGCAGTGAGGGAGCGGGAGGGGTCCCCTACAATGAGCAGTTCTTC.

This CDR3 reads CSVFSGSSYNEQFF. CDR3 DNA sequence: TGCAGCGTTTTCAGCGGGAGCTCCTACAATGAGCAGTTCTTC. V is TRBV29-1 and J is TRBJ2-1; 8 bases map to TRBD2. The CDR3 consists of 14 residues. CDR1 and CDR2 (germline): SQVTM, ANQGSEA. The trim removed 5 bases at V and 0 bases at J, leaving 3 bases unmatched.

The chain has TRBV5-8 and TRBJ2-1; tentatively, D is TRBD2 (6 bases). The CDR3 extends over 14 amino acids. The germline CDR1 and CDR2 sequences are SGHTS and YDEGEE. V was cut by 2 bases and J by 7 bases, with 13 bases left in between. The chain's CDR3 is CASSFGTPVNEQFF. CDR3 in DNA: TGTGCCAGCAGCTTCGGGACTCCCGTGAATGAGCAGTTCTTC. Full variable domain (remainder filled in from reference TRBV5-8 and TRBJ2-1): EAGVTQSPTHLIKTRGQQATLRCSPISGHTSVYWYQQALGLGLQFLLWYDEGEERNRGNFPPRFSGRQFPNYSSELNVNALELEDSALYLCASSFGTPVNEQFFGPGTRLTVL.

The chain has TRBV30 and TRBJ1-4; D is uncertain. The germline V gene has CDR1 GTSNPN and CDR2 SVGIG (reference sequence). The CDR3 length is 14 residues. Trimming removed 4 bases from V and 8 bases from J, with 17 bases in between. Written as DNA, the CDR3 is TGTGCCTGGACCCGGACCGCCGGAGGGGAAAAACTGTTTTTT. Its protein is CAWTRTAGGEKLFF. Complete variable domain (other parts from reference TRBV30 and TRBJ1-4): SQTIHQWPATLVQPVGSPLSLECTVEGTSNPNLYWYRQAAGRGLQLLFYSVGIGQISSEVPQNLSASRPQDRQFILSSKKLLLSDSGFYLCAWTRTAGGEKLFFGSGTQLSVL.

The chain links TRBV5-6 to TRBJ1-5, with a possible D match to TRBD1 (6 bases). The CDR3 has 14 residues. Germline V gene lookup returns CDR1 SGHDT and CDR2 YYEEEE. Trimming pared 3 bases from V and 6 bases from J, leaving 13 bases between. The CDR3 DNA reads TGTGCCAGCAGCTCCTCGACAGGTGCTCAGCCCCAGCATTTT. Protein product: CASSSSTGAQPQHF. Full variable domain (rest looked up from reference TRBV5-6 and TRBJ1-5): DAGVTQSPTHLIKTRGQQVTLRCSPKSGHDTVSWYQQALGQGPQFIFQYYEEEERQRGNFPDRFSGHQFPNYSSELNVNALLLGDSALYLCASSSSTGAQPQHFGDGTRLSIL.

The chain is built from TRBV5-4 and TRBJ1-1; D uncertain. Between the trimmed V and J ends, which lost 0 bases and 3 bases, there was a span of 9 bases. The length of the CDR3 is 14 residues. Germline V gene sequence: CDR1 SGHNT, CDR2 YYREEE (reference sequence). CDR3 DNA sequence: TGTGCCAGCAGCTTGGACCCCGAGGACACTGAAGCTTTCTTT. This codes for CASSLDPEDTEAFF.

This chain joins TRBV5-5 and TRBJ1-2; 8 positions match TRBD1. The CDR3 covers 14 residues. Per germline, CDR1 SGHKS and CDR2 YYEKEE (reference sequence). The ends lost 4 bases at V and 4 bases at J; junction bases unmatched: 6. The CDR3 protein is CASSLDRDSYGYTF. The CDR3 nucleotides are TGTGCCAGCAGCCTGGACAGGGACAGCTATGGCTACACCTTC.

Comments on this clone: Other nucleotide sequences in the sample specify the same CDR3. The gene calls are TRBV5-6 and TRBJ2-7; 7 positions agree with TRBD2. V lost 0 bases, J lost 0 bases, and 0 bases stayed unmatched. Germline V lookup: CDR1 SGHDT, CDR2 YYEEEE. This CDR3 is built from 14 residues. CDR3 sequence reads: CASSLAGGSYEQYF. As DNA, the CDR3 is TGTGCCAGCAGCTTGGCGGGAGGCTCCTACGAGCAGTACTTC.

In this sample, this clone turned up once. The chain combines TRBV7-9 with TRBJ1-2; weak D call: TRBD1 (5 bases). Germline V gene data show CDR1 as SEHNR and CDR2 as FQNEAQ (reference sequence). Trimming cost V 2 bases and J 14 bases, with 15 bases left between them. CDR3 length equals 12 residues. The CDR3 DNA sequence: TGTGCCAGCAGCTTACCACCGCAGGGTGGTACCTTC. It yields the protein CASSLPPQGGTF.

The CDR3 DNA reads TGTGCCAGCAGCTTAGACGGGACAGGCGTTGGCTACACCTTC. The encoded protein is CASSLDGTGVGYTF. This rearrangement joins TRBV7-2 to TRBJ1-2, with 8 positions matching TRBD1. J lost 7 bases, V lost 1 base, and 5 bases had no gene match. Germline assignment: CDR1 SGHTA and CDR2 FQGNSA. This CDR3 is 14 amino acids long.

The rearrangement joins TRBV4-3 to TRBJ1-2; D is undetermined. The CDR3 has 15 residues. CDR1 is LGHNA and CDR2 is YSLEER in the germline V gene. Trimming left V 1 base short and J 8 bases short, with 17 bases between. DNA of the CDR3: TGCGCCAGCAGCCAAGGGATATGGCAGGCCGAGGGCTACACCTTC. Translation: CASSQGIWQAEGYTF.

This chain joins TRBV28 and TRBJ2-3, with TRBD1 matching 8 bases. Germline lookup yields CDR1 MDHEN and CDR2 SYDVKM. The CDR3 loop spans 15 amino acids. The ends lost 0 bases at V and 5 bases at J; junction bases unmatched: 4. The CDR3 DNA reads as TGTGCCAGCAGTTTATGGGACAGGGAGCAAGATACGCAGTATTTT. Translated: CASSLWDREQDTQYF.

CDR3 loop: CASSSPGHQYEQYF. CDR3 in DNA: TGTGCCAGCAGTTCTCCGGGACACCAGTACGAGCAGTACTTC. The gene calls are TRBV28 and TRBJ2-7, with D possibly being TRBD1 (6 bases). The V end lost 4 bases, the J end lost 4 bases, and 14 bases lay between the germline ends. Germline CDR1 is MDHEN and CDR2 is SYDVKM. The CDR3 spans 14 residues.

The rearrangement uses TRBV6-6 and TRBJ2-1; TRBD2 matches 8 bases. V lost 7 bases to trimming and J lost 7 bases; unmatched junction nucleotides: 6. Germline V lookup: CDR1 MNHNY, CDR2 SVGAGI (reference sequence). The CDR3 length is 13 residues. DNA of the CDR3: TGTGCCAGCACCCGGGGGGGCGGAAATGAGCAGTTCTTC. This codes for CASTRGGGNEQFF.

CDR3 sequence (DNA): TGTGCCAGCAGCTTCGTGTTAGAAGATGGCTACACCTTC. It translates to CASSFVLEDGYTF. This rearrangement joins TRBV7-9 to TRBJ1-2; D is unclear. Germline lookup yields CDR1 SEHNR and CDR2 FQNEAQ (reference sequence). The V gene lost 3 bases and the J gene lost 6 bases, with 11 bases spanning the gap. The CDR3 sequence is 13 residues long.

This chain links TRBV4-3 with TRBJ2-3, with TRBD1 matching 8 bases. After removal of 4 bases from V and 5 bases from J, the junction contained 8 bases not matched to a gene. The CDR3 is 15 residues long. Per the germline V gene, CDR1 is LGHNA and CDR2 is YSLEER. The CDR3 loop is CASSLGAGGGDTQYF. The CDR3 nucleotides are TGCGCCAGCAGCCTTGGGGCAGGGGGCGGAGATACGCAGTATTTT.

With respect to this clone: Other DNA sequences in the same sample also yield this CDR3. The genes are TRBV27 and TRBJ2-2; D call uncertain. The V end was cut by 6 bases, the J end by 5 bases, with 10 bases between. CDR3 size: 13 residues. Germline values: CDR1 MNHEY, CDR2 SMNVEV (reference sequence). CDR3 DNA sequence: TGTGCCAGCAGCCTGGACCTGACCGGGGAGCTGTTTTTT. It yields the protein CASSLDLTGELFF.

DNA for the CDR3: TGTGCCAGCAGCGGAACCGGGCGAAACTACGAGCAGTACTTC. This sequence encodes CASSGTGRNYEQYF. The rearrangement joins TRBV7-9 to TRBJ2-7; D remains ambiguous. This CDR3 region has 14 residues. Trimming left V 5 bases short and J 3 bases short, with 14 bases between. Germline values: CDR1 SEHNR, CDR2 FQNEAQ (reference sequence).

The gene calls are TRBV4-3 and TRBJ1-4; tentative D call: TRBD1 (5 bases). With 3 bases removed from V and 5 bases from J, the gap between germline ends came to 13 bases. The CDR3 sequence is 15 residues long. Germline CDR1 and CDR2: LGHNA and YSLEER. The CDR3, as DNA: TGCGCCAGCAGCCATACTTATGGGGGGAATGAAAAACTGTTTTTT. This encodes CASSHTYGGNEKLFF.

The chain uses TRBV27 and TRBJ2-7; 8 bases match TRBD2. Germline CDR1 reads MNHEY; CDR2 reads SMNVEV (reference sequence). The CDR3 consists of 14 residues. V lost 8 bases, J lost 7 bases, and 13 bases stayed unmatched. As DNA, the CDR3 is TGTGCCAGCGGCGGGGCCCGCGGGGGGTTAGAGCAGTACTTC. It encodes CASGGARGGLEQYF.

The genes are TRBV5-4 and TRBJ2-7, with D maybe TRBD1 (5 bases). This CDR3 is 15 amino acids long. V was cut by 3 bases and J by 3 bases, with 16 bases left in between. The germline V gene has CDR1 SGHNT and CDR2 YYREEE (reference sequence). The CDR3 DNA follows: TGTGCCAGCAGCTGGGGTCAGGGCACATACTACGAGCAGTACTTC. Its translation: CASSWGQGTYYEQYF. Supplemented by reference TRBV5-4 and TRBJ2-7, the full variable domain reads ETGVTQSPTHLIKTRGQQVTLRCSSQSGHNTVSWYQQALGQGPQFIFQYYREEENGRGNFPPRFSGLQFPNYSSELNVNALELDDSALYLCASSWGQGTYYEQYFGPGTRLTVT.

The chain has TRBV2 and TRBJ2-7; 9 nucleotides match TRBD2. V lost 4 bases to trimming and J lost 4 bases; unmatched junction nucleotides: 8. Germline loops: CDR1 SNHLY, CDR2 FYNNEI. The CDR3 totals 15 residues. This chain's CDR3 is CASSVSGRPGYEQYF. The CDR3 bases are TGTGCCAGCAGTGTAAGCGGGAGGCCCGGGTACGAGCAGTACTTC.

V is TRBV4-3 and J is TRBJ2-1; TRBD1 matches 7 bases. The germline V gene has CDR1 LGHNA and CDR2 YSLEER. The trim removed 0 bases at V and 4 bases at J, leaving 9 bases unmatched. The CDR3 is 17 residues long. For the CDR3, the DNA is TGCGCCAGCAGCCAAGATGGGGGACAGTGGGGGTACAATGAGCAGTTCTTC. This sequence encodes CASSQDGGQWGYNEQFF.

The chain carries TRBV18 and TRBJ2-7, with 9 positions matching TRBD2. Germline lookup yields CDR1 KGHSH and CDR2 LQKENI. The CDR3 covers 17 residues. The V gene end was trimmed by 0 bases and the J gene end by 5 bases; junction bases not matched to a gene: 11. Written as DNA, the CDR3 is TGTGCCAGCTCACCACCCAGCGGGGGGACCTTCGGCAACGAGCAGTACTTC. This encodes CASSPPSGGTFGNEQYF.

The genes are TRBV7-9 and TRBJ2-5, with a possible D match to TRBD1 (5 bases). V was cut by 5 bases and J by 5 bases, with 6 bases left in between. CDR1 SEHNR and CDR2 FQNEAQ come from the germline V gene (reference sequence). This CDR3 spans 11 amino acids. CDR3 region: CASSAGETQYF. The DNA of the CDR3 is TGTGCCAGCAGCGCAGGGGAGACCCAGTACTTC. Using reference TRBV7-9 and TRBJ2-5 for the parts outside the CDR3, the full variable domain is DTGVSQNPRHKITKRGQNVTFRCDPISEHNRLYWYRQTLGQGPEFLTYFQNEAQLEKSRLLSDRFSAERPKGSFSTLEIQRTEQGDSAMYLCASSAGETQYFGPGTRLLVL.

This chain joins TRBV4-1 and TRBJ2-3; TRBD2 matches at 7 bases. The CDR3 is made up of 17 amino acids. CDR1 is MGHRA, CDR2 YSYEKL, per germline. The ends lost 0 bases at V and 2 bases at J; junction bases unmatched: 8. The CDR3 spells CASSQEFPAGFTDTQYF. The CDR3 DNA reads TGCGCCAGCAGCCAAGAATTTCCAGCGGGGTTCACAGATACGCAGTATTTT.

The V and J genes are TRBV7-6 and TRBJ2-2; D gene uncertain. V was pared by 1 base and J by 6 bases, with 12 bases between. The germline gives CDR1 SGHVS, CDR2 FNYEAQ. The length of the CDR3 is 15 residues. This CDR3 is CASSLGPWVPGELFF. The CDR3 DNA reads TGTGCCAGCAGCTTAGGCCCTTGGGTCCCCGGGGAGCTGTTTTTT.